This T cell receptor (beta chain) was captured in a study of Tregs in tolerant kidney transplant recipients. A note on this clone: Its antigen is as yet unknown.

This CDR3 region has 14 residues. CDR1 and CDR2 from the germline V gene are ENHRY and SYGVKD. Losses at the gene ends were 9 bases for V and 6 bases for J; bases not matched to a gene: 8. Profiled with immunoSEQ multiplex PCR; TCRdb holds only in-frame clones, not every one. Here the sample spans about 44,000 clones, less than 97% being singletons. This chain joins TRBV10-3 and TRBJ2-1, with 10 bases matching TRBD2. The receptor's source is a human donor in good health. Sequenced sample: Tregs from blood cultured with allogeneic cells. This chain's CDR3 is CAITSGGARNEQFF. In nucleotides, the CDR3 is TGTGCCATTACGAGCGGGGGGGCGCGCAATGAGCAGTTCTTC.